This TCR beta chain was sequenced for a study of T cell changes during pregnancy in multiple sclerosis (dated by TCRdb to about 2019). Study-wide context: The study examined how the T cell repertoire changed over the course of pregnancy in women with multiple sclerosis.

As for this clone: Its antigen specificity is not known. Per-base qualities were not stored, and no clone one base away is much larger.

Receptor amplification or capture employed the immunoSEQ multiplex PCR assay. TCRdb took this table from immuneACCESS and kept in-frame rearrangements with V and J called. Such tables lack part of the clones; where checked against another copy, unresolved V genes explain under half of the gap, and the rest is unexplained. This sample has tens of thousands of clones in its table, and roughly 94% of those were observed once. The ten largest account for 0.7% to 0.95% of the sample. The sample here was peripheral blood, taken in the third trimester of pregnancy. This clonotype originated in a female donor with multiple sclerosis, enrolled in a pregnancy study.

The bases read TGTGCCAGCAGCTTGGGGTGGGGGGGGAACACTGAAGCTTTCTTT. It is translated as CASSLGWGGNTEAFF. Recombination connected TRBV7-8 to TRBJ1-1, with TRBD1 as a weak D call on 5 bases. CDR1 and CDR2 are drawn from the germline V gene: SGHVS, FQNEAQ. V and J are truncated by 3 bases and 1 base respectively, leaving an intervening sequence of 12 bases. CDR3 length: 15 amino acids, cysteine to phenylalanine. This entry keeps only the CDR3 DNA: 45 bases, framed from base 1.